Shown below are 11 T cell receptor beta chains from a single sample sequenced in a study of response to subunit inactivated influenza vaccine. TCRdb itself ran the RT-PCR reads through MiXCR, one entry per CDR3 protein. The table includes 750,000 to 850,000 distinct CDR3 sequences, 18% detected once. Material: PBMCs from blood, obtained roughly 5 days after vaccination. These receptors came from a man aged 45-65 years who received an inactivated influenza vaccine.

This clonotype has a handful of counts. The chain employs TRBV28 and TRBJ2-7; D is undetermined. V shed 5 bases and J shed 4 bases, with 9 bases lying between them. The CDR3 sequence is 12 residues long. Germline V lookup: CDR1 MDHEN, CDR2 SYDVKM. CDR3 loop: CASSISRYEQYF. Here the CDR3 DNA reads TGTGCCAGCAGTATTTCGAGGTACGAGCAGTACTTC.

In this sample, this clonotype turned up a few times. The chain uses TRBV20-1 and TRBJ2-1; D is uncertain. The CDR3 runs to 14 residues. CDR1 is DFQATT, CDR2 SNEGSKA, per germline (reference sequence). Trimming left V 2 bases short and J 0 bases short, with 8 bases between. CDR3 sequence reads: CSARFPGSYNEQFF. CDR3 sequence (DNA): TGCAGTGCTAGATTCCCGGGCTCCTACAATGAGCAGTTCTTC.

V usage is TRBV27 and J usage is TRBJ1-1; unclear D gene. The V and J ends lost 1 base and 5 bases respectively, with 11 bases between them. The CDR3 is made up of 14 amino acids. Looked up from germline, CDR1 is MNHEY and CDR2 is SMNVEV (reference sequence). The DNA for the CDR3 is TGTGCCAGCAGTTTATTGGTTTCGGGGACTGAAGCTTTCTTT. Translated, it gives CASSLLVSGTEAFF.

This clonotype came up a few times. The J gene is TRBJ2-7, the V gene TRBV29-1; weak D call: TRBD1 (6 bases). V was pared by 2 bases and J by 2 bases, with 13 bases between. Germline values: CDR1 SQVTM, CDR2 ANQGSEA. The CDR3 totals 14 residues. As DNA, the CDR3 is TGCAGCGTTGAACAACAGGGAACTCCCTACGAGCAGTACTTC. Translated: CSVEQQGTPYEQYF.

This chain connects TRBV5-5 to TRBJ1-2; D remains unclear. Deletions cut 0 bases from V and 3 bases from J, with 9 bases between. This CDR3 spans 14 amino acids. In germline, CDR1 is SGHKS, CDR2 YYEKEE (reference sequence). CDR3 DNA: TGTGCCAGCAGCTTGGCGGTAGTAGACTATGGCTACACCTTC. Protein product: CASSLAVVDYGYTF.

This clonotype was recorded many times. The chain recombines TRBV7-2 with TRBJ2-2; D remains unclear. In germline, CDR1 is SGHTA, CDR2 FQGNSA. V lost 6 bases and J 4 bases, leaving 6 bases between the germline ends. The CDR3 has 12 amino acids. The DNA for the CDR3 is TGTGCCAGCAGTTTGTTCACCGGGGAGCTGTTTTTT. Its protein product is CASSLFTGELFF. Complete variable domain (other parts from reference TRBV7-2 and TRBJ2-2): GAGVSQSPSNKVTEKGKDVELRCDPISGHTALYWYRQSLGQGLEFLIYFQGNSAPDKSGLPSDRFSAERTGGSVSTLTIQRTQQEDSAVYLCASSLFTGELFFGEGSRLTVL.

The chain joins TRBV20-1 to TRBJ1-2; 8 bases are a match to TRBD1. Per the germline V gene, CDR1 is DFQATT and CDR2 is SNEGSKA (reference sequence). The CDR3 sequence is 13 residues long. V trimming: 6 bases; J trimming: 4 bases; junction bases outside the gene matches: 7. CDR3 region: CSAVGQAPYGYTF. The CDR3 DNA follows: TGCAGTGCCGTGGGACAGGCGCCCTATGGCTACACCTTC.

This clonotype was recorded a few times. This chain connects TRBV20-1 to TRBJ2-7, with D perhaps matching TRBD2 (5 bases). From germline, CDR1 is DFQATT and CDR2 SNEGSKA (reference sequence). V was pared by 0 bases and J by 0 bases, with 9 bases between. The CDR3 sequence is 14 residues long. The CDR3 sequence: CSARETGFSYEQYF. CDR3 sequence (DNA): TGCAGTGCTAGAGAGACGGGATTCTCCTACGAGCAGTACTTC.

This chain connects TRBV5-1 to TRBJ1-6; D not certain. Looked up from germline, CDR1 is SGHRS and CDR2 is YFSETQ. V dropped 0 bases and J dropped 9 bases, with 13 bases sitting between them. The CDR3 is made up of 15 amino acids. The CDR3 protein is CASSLATVRFSPLHF. Written as DNA, the CDR3 is TGCGCCAGCAGCTTGGCCACCGTGAGGTTTTCACCCCTCCACTTT.

This clonotype was recorded a few times. The gene calls are TRBV20-1 and TRBJ2-5, with a weak D call TRBD2 (6 bases). Germline V gene sequence: CDR1 DFQATT, CDR2 SNEGSKA (reference sequence). The germline V and J ends were trimmed by 0 bases and 5 bases, with 16 bases remaining between them. The CDR3 is 15 residues long. CDR3 DNA sequence: TGCAGTGCTAGAGATTACGGGGGAGAGATGGAGACCCAGTACTTC. As protein: CSARDYGGEMETQYF.

This clonotype came up a few times. The chain combines TRBV10-3 with TRBJ2-2; perhaps D is TRBD1 or TRBD2 (5 bases each). The germline V gene has CDR1 ENHRY and CDR2 SYGVKD. V lost 6 bases, J lost 11 bases, and 16 bases lay in between. This CDR3 is built from 13 residues. CDR3 in amino acids: CAIRPPARDELFF. In DNA, the CDR3 is TGTGCCATCAGACCCCCAGCTCGGGACGAGCTGTTTTTT.